This TCR beta chain emerged from a study of blood T cell repertoires in COVID-19. For the study at large: Whether acute or convalescent, the COVID-19 samples came from the United States, Italy and Spain. T cells, B-cell-depleted T cells, or PBMCs provided the cDNA or gDNA that served as material.

Data came from immunoSEQ multiplex PCR; TCRdb stores just in-frame clones and leaves some out. The sample carries 150,000 to 200,000 clones, 84% recorded once. This clone was picked up a small number of times. The CDR3 spans 15 residues. Germline loops: CDR1 MGHRA, CDR2 YSYEKL. The trim removed 3 bases at V and 6 bases at J, leaving 3 bases unmatched. Recovery among Cohort 3 donors was established by two negative PCRs, clearance, or symptom resolution. The sequencing sample was made of PBMCs or T cells enriched from blood (not recorded which). The receptor's source is a man aged 50 or older who had recovered from COVID-19. The V and J genes are TRBV4-1 and TRBJ2-5, with 14 positions matching TRBD2. The CDR3 is CASSQGLAGEKTQYF. DNA for the CDR3: TGCGCCAGCAGCCAGGGACTAGCGGGGGAGAAGACCCAGTACTTC.